The source of this T cell receptor beta chain is a study of CD8 T cells in Susac syndrome. Concerning this clonotype: Its target is unknown.

The CDR3 contains 14 residues. The V end lost 0 bases, the J end lost 8 bases, and 12 bases lay between the germline ends. Germline V gene data show CDR1 as SGDLS and CDR2 as YYNGEE. Study results and caveats: As the study acknowledged, the number of individuals who were part of its TCR sequencing and HLA analysis was relatively small.

RNA amounts of about 0.5 to 1 ug underwent reverse transcription with random hexamers. TCRdb called the immunoSEQ multiplex PCR reads again in MiXCR, with one record for every CDR3 protein. Of about 200,000 distinct CDR3 sequences in the sample, around 95% were seen once. The sequence was obtained from a human donor with multiple sclerosis. The sample consisted of CD4+ T cells from PBMCs. J is TRBJ2-1 and V is TRBV9, with no clear D. The CDR3 spells CASSVAWARDEQFF. The CDR3 bases are TGTGCCAGCAGCGTAGCATGGGCAAGGGATGAGCAGTTCTTC.